The next 9 T cell receptor beta chains were all read from a single sample in a study of beta chain features in type 1 diabetes. Study-wide results and caveats: For Type 1 diabetes patients, all four CD4+ subsets carried TCRB CDR3s that were moderately but significantly shorter.

TCRB transcripts that were expressed got sequenced, as all of the isolated RNA had been reverse transcribed. The data were produced by immunoSEQ multiplex PCR, yet TCRdb's version contains in-frame clones alone and is incomplete. The sample includes around 140,000 clones, about 13% of them seen just once. No antigen has been identified for these receptors. The specimen sequenced was central memory CD4+ T cells from blood. The receptors were sampled from a man between 18 and 29 years old with type 1 diabetes.

This clone has a handful of counts. The chain recombines TRBV29-1 with TRBJ2-2; D uncertain. V dropped 4 bases and J dropped 2 bases, with 8 bases sitting between them. The germline gives CDR1 SQVTM, CDR2 ANQGSEA. The CDR3 is made up of 13 amino acids. The DNA of the CDR3 is TGCAGCGTTGTTGCGGCCAACACCGGGGAGCTGTTTTTT. Its protein is CSVVAANTGELFF.

This clone came up a few times. CDR3: CASSQGLSDTEAFF. The CDR3 DNA sequence: TGTGCCAGCAGCCAGGGGTTATCGGACACTGAAGCTTTCTTT. The V gene is TRBV13, the J gene TRBJ1-1; possibly TRBD1 for D (6 bases). Between the trimmed V and J ends, which lost 5 bases and 3 bases, there was a span of 13 bases. Germline CDR1 PRHDT, CDR2 FYEKMQ (reference sequence). CDR3 length equals 14 residues.

This clone was detected a few times. The gene calls are TRBV6-1 and TRBJ1-2, with D possibly matching TRBD1 (6 bases). V lost 3 bases to trimming and J lost 4 bases, with 9 bases between them. The CDR3 runs to 13 residues. Germline values: CDR1 MNHNS, CDR2 SASEGT. CDR3 region: CASSDRGFYGYTF. In DNA, the CDR3 is TGTGCCAGCAGTGACAGGGGATTCTATGGCTACACCTTC.

This clone was seen a handful of times. The V and J genes are TRBV23-1 and TRBJ2-1; a possible D gene is TRBD2 (7 bases). Being an ORF, TRBV23-1 has a function that is uncertain. This CDR3 is built from 14 residues. V lost 3 bases, J lost 6 bases, and 12 bases lay in between. CDR3 in amino acids: CASSQGGQVNEQFF. The CDR3 DNA sequence: TGCGCCAGCAGTCAGGGGGGGCAGGTCAATGAGCAGTTCTTC.

This clone was seen many times. The J gene is TRBJ2-1, the V gene TRBV28, with 10 bases matching TRBD1. CDR1 MDHEN and CDR2 SYDVKM come from the germline V gene. The CDR3 sequence is 12 residues long. V lost 5 bases, J lost 13 bases, and 5 bases stayed unmatched. CDR3 loop: CASSRTGGGQFF. CDR3 nucleotide sequence: TGTGCCAGCAGTAGGACAGGGGGAGGTCAGTTCTTC.

The rearrangement uses TRBV28 and TRBJ2-6; D call uncertain. Trimming pared 3 bases from V and 0 bases from J, leaving 9 bases between. The CDR3 extends over 16 amino acids. In germline, CDR1 is MDHEN, CDR2 SYDVKM. CDR3 nucleotides: TGTGCCAGCAGTTTGGTAGGGATCTCTGGGGCCAACGTCCTGACTTTC. It translates to CASSLVGISGANVLTF. The variable domain in full, completed from reference TRBV28 and TRBJ2-6, reads DVKVTQSSRYLVKRTGEKVFLECVQDMDHENMFWYRQDPGLGLRLIYFSYDVKMKEKGDIPEGYSVSREKKERFSLILESASTNQTSMYLCASSLVGISGANVLTFGAGSRLTVL.

The chain uses TRBV28 and TRBJ1-1; no reliable D call. With 1 base removed from V and 3 bases from J, the gap between germline ends came to 6 bases. The germline V gene has CDR1 MDHEN and CDR2 SYDVKM. The CDR3 totals 13 residues. The CDR3 DNA is TGTGCCAGCAGTTTATCCGTATACACTGAAGCTTTCTTT. Amino acid sequence: CASSLSVYTEAFF.

This clone showed up just a few times. This chain joins TRBV10-3 and TRBJ2-5, with no clear D. V dropped 7 bases and J dropped 4 bases, with 13 bases sitting between them. There are 13 residues in the CDR3. The germline V gene has CDR1 ENHRY and CDR2 SYGVKD. The CDR3 sequence is CAIMGSDPETQYF. Here the CDR3 DNA reads TGTGCCATCATGGGTTCCGACCCAGAGACCCAGTACTTC.

This clone has a handful of counts. V usage is TRBV2 and J usage is TRBJ1-5; TRBD1 might be the D (5 bases). Germline-derived CDR1 and CDR2 are SNHLY and FYNNEI. This CDR3 has 14 amino acids. The V end was cut by 7 bases, the J end by 5 bases, with 15 bases between. CDR3 loop: CASKIGTSDQPQHF. The CDR3 region has the DNA TGTGCCAGCAAGATAGGGACGTCGGATCAGCCCCAGCATTTT.